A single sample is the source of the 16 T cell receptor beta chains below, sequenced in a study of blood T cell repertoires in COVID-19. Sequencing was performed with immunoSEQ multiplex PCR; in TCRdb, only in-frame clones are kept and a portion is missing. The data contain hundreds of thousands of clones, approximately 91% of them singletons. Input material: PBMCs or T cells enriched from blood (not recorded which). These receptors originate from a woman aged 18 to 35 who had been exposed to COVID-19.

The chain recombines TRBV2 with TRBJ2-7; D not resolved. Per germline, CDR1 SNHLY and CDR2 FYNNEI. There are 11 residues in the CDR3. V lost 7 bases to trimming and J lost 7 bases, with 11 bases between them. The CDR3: CASTTNSEQYF. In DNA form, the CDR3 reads TGTGCCAGCACGACCAACAGTGAGCAGTACTTC.

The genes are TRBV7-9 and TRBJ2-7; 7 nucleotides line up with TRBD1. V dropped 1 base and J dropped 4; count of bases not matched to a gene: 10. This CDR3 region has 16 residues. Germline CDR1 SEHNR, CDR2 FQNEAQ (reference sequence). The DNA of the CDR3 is TGTGCCAGCAGCTTAGAAAATGGGGACAGAAGTTACGAGCAGTACTTC. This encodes CASSLENGDRSYEQYF.

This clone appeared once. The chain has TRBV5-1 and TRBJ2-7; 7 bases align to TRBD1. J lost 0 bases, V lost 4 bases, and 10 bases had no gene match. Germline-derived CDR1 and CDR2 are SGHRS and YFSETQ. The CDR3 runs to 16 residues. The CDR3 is CASSLATGLSSYEQYF. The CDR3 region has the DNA TGCGCCAGCAGCCTCGCGACAGGGCTTAGCTCCTACGAGCAGTACTTC.

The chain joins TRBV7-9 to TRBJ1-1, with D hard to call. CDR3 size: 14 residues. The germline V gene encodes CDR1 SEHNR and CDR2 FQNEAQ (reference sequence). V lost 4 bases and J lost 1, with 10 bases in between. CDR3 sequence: CASSSSVENTEAFF. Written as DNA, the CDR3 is TGTGCCAGCAGCTCCAGCGTGGAGAACACTGAAGCTTTCTTT.

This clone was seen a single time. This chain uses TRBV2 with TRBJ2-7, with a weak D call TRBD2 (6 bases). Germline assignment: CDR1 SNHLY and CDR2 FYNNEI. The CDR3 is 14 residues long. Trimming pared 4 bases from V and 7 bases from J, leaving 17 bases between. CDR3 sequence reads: CASSVGYGRSEQYF. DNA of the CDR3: TGTGCCAGCAGTGTAGGGTATGGGAGGAGTGAGCAGTACTTC.

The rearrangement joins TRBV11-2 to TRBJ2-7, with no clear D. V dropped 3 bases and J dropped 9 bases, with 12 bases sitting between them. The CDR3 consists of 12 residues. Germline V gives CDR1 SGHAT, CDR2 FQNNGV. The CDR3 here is CASSFASSGQYF. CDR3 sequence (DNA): TGTGCCAGCAGCTTCGCGTCTAGTGGGCAGTACTTC. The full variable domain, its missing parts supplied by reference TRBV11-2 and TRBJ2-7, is EAGVAQSPRYKIIEKRQSVAFWCNPISGHATLYWYQQILGQGPKLLIQFQNNGVVDDSQLPKDRFSAERLKGVDSTLKIQPAKLEDSAVYLCASSFASSGQYFGPGTRLTVT.

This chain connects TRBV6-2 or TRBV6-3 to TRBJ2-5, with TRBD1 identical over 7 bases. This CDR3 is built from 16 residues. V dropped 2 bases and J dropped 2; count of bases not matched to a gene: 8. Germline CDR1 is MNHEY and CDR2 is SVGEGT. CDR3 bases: TGTGCCAGCAGTTACGTTTCAGGGGGATATCAAGAGACCCAGTACTTC. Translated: CASSYVSGGYQETQYF.

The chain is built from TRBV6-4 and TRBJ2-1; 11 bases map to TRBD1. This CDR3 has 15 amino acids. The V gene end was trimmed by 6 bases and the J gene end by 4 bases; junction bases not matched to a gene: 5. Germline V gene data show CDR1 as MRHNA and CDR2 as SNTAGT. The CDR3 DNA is TGTGCCAGCAGCACGGACAGGGGGCTTTACAATGAGCAGTTCTTC. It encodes CASSTDRGLYNEQFF.

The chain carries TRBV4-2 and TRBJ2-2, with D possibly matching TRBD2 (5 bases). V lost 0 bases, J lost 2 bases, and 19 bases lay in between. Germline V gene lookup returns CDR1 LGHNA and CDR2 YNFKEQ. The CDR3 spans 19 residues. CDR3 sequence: CASSQEDLGMVANTGELFF. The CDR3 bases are TGTGCCAGCAGCCAAGAAGATCTCGGGATGGTCGCAAACACCGGGGAGCTGTTTTTT.

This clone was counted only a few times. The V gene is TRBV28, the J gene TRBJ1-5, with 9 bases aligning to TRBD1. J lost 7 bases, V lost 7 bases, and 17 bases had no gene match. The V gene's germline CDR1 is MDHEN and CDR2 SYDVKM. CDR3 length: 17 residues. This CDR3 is CASIPPIGTGFEQPQHF. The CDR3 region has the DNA TGTGCCAGCATCCCCCCCATAGGGACAGGGTTCGAACAGCCCCAGCATTTT.

The CDR3 is CASSFRDYLQETQYF. CDR3 sequence (DNA): TGTGCCAGCAGCTTCCGGGACTATCTCCAAGAGACCCAGTACTTC. This chain uses TRBV11-2 with TRBJ2-5; the match to TRBD2 covers 7 bases. This CDR3 has 15 residues. Germline lookup yields CDR1 SGHAT and CDR2 FQNNGV. V dropped 3 bases and J dropped 1; count of bases not matched to a gene: 5. Full variable domain (missing parts from reference TRBV11-2 and TRBJ2-5): EAGVAQSPRYKIIEKRQSVAFWCNPISGHATLYWYQQILGQGPKLLIQFQNNGVVDDSQLPKDRFSAERLKGVDSTLKIQPAKLEDSAVYLCASSFRDYLQETQYFGPGTRLLVL.

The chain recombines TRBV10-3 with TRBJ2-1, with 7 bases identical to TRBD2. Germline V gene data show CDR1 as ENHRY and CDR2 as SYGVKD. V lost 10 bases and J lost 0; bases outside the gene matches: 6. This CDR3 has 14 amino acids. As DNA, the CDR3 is TGTGCCACCCGGGGGGACGGCTCCTACAATGAGCAGTTCTTC. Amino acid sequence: CATRGDGSYNEQFF.

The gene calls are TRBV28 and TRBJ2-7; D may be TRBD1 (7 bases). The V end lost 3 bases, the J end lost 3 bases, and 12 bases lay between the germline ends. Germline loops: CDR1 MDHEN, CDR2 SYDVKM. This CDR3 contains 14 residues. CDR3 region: CASSFTGEVYEQYF. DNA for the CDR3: TGTGCCAGCAGTTTCACAGGGGAGGTCTACGAGCAGTACTTC.

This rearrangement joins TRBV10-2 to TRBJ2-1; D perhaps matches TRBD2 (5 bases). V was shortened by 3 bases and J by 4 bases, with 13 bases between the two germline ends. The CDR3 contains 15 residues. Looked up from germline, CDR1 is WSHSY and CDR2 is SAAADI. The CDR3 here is CASSDPRELYNEQFF. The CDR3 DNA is TGCGCCAGCAGTGACCCTAGGGAGCTATACAATGAGCAGTTCTTC.

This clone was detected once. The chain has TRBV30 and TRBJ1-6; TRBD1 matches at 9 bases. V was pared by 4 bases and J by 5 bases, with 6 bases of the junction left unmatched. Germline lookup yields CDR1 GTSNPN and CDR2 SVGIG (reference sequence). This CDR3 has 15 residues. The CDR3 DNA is TGTGCCTGGATCCCCAGGACAGGGGATAATTCACCCCTCCACTTT. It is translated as CAWIPRTGDNSPLHF.

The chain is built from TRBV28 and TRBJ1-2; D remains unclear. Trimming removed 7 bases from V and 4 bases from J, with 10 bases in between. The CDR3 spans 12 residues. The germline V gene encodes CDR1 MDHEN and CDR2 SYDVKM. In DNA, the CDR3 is TGTGCCAGCAACCTTCACAGCTATGGCTACACCTTC. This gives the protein CASNLHSYGYTF.